This TCR beta chain stems from a study of cytomegalovirus exposure and HLA in healthy donors. V was clipped by 6 bases and J by 0 bases, with 9 bases between them. Germline CDR1 is SNHLY and CDR2 is FYNNEI. The CDR3 is made up of 14 amino acids. The PCR contained 60 Vbeta and 13 Jbeta primers. Under the authors' procedure: Approximately 12 million of the about 80 million unique TCR beta chains counted in a later analysis were shared. Clones were read by immunoSEQ multiplex PCR, and TCRdb kept only the in-frame ones, dropping some. V and J calls and clone size are copied from that table; D and trimming were computed from the DNA. In the table there are nearly 110,000 clones, more than 65% of which are singletons. This clone has more than one count but fewer than ten. Its specificity is not known. Points from the study as a whole: As a later analysis showed, a missense DCLRE1C variant was linked to trimming of TCR beta V- and J-genes. Sequence variants that were highly shared formed a cluster that was likely a sequencing artifact. Later work showed greater clonal expansion in HLA-associated TCR beta chains than in equally common others.

V usage is TRBV2 and J usage is TRBJ1-5, with D possibly TRBD1 on 5 matching bases. The source is a woman aged 45-59 years in good health and CMV-seropositive. Sequenced material: PBMCs. The CDR3 reads CASSRQISNQPQHF. The CDR3 region has the DNA TGTGCCAGCAGCCGACAGATTAGCAATCAGCCCCAGCATTTT.